The rows below give T cell receptor beta chains drawn from one sample of a study of T cells in Graves' hyperthyroidism and ophthalmopathy. MiXCR was run by TCRdb on the multiplex PCR reads, yielding one entry per CDR3 protein. The sample lists around 540,000 distinct CDR3 sequences, approximately 44% occurring once. The sample taken for sequencing was peripheral blood or thyroid tissue (not recorded which). These receptors all come from a woman between 18 and 29 years old with Graves' hyperthyroidism. CDR3s include the opening cysteine and the closing phenylalanine or tryptophan. The D gene is left open where the match is weak. The size of a clone is reported for some rows only, either as once, few or many, or as a class for expanded clones.

d_call | j_call | clone_size | v_call | cdr3_aa | cdr3_nt
- | TRBJ1-2 | - | TRBV13 | CASSHRGSDPNYGYTF | TGTGCCAGCAGCCACCGCGGATCGGACCCGAACTATGGCTACACCTTC
- | TRBJ2-7 | - | TRBV4-1 | CASSQGAGDSYEQYF | TGCGCCAGCAGCCAAGGAGCCGGGGACTCCTACGAGCAGTACTTC
- | TRBJ2-5 | - | TRBV12-3/TRBV12-4 | CASSGLLPETQYF | TGTGCCAGCTCCGGGCTCCTCCCAGAGACCCAGTACTTC
- | TRBJ2-7 | few | TRBV6-5 | CASRRDTSYEQYF | TGTGCCAGCAGGCGGGACACTTCCTACGAGCAGTACTTC
- | TRBJ1-2 | once | TRBV7-9 | CASSDPRRRTVPSGGYTF | TGTGCCAGCAGTGACCCCCGCAGGAGGACAGTTCCCTCGGGGGGCTACACCTTC
- | TRBJ2-7 | - | TRBV2 | CASSSASTDYEQYF | TGTGCCAGCAGTTCGGCCTCAACCGACTACGAGCAGTACTTC
- | TRBJ2-1 | - | TRBV9 | CASSAMLHGYNEQFF | TGTGCCAGCAGCGCCATGCTCCATGGCTACAATGAGCAGTTCTTC
- | TRBJ1-5 | - | TRBV20-1 | CSARVYGAGAQPQHF | TGCAGTGCTAGAGTGTACGGAGCAGGGGCCCAGCCCCAGCATTTT
- | TRBJ1-2 | many | TRBV5-1 | CASIRPPYGYTF | TGCGCCAGCATACGGCCTCCCTATGGCTACACCTTC
- | TRBJ2-6 | - | TRBV29-1 | CSVLGGANVLTF | TGCAGCGTTTTAGGAGGGGCCAACGTCCTGACTTTC
- | TRBJ2-7 | many | TRBV20-1 | CSASALLSEQYF | TGCAGTGCCAGTGCCCTCCTGAGCGAGCAGTACTTC
- | TRBJ1-1 | - | TRBV7-4 | CASSVGGTEASF | TGTGCCAGCAGCGTAGGCGGCACTGAAGCTTCCTTT
- | TRBJ1-4 | - | TRBV19 | CASSEVTNEKLFF | TGTGCCAGTAGTGAGGTCACTAATGAAAAACTGTTTTTT
- | TRBJ1-5 | - | TRBV29-1 | CSVDEGGGEPQHF | TGCAGCGTTGATGAGGGGGGGGGCGAGCCCCAGCATTTT
- | TRBJ2-7 | many | TRBV7-9 | CASSRTQYEQYF | TGTGCCAGCAGCCGGACACAGTACGAGCAGTACTTC
- | TRBJ2-5 | - | TRBV9 | CASSSTEETQYF | TGTGCCAGCAGCTCTACGGAAGAGACCCAGTACTTC
- | TRBJ1-1 | - | TRBV7-9 | CASSYGGFANTEAFF | TGTGCCAGCAGTTACGGGGGATTCGCGAACACTGAAGCTTTCTTT
- | TRBJ1-2 | - | TRBV30 | CAWKMAIHGYTF | TGTGCCTGGAAGATGGCCATTCATGGCTACACCTTC
- | TRBJ2-6 | - | TRBV10-3 | CAISGSSGANVLTF | TGTGCCATCAGCGGAAGCTCTGGGGCCAACGTCCTGACTTTC
- | TRBJ1-2 | few | TRBV9 | CASSQTATYGYTF | TGTGCCAGCAGCCAGACAGCAACTTATGGCTACACCTTC
- | TRBJ1-2 | - | TRBV29-1 | CSVEGGGVGYTF | TGCAGCGTTGAAGGGGGAGGGGTGGGCTACACCTTC
- | TRBJ1-5 | many | TRBV19 | CASSTTGYNQPQHF | TGTGCCAGTAGTACCACAGGGTACAATCAGCCCCAGCATTTT
TRBD1 | TRBJ2-1 | - | TRBV2 | CASSASGTGYYNEQFF | TGTGCCAGCAGTGCATCCGGGACAGGGTATTACAATGAGCAGTTCTTC
TRBD1 | TRBJ1-2 | - | TRBV7-2 | CASSQGQGNYEGYTF | TGCGCCAGCAGCCAAGGACAGGGAAACTACGAGGGCTACACCTTC
- | TRBJ1-4 | few | TRBV7-8 | CASSFPGPLIGEKLFF | TGTGCCAGCAGCTTCCCGGGCCCTCTGATTGGCGAAAAACTGTTTTTT
- | TRBJ1-5 | few | TRBV20-1 | CSARGRVGDQPQHF | TGCAGTGCTAGAGGGAGGGTCGGGGATCAGCCCCAGCATTTT
TRBD1 | TRBJ2-7 | few | TRBV7-2 | CASSPDRGTGYEQYF | TGTGCCAGCAGCCCGGACAGGGGCACCGGCTACGAGCAGTACTTC
TRBD1 | TRBJ1-5 | many | TRBV24-1 | CATSDHRGIDQPQHF | TGTGCCACCAGTGATCACAGGGGAATTGACCAGCCCCAGCATTTT
TRBD1 | TRBJ1-1 | - | TRBV29-1 | CSQGQGPTEAFF | TGCAGCCAAGGACAGGGGCCGACTGAAGCTTTCTTT
- | TRBJ1-2 | - | TRBV20-1 | CSARAASNYGYAF | TGCAGTGCTAGAGCAGCGAGTAACTATGGCTACGCCTTC
- | TRBJ2-7 | few | TRBV14 | CASGGPRVDEQYF | TGTGCCAGCGGGGGACCCCGTGTGGACGAGCAGTACTTC
TRBD1 | TRBJ1-2 | - | TRBV20-1 | CSARGDRRDYGYTF | TGCAGTGCTAGGGGGGACAGGCGTGACTATGGCTACACCTTC
- | TRBJ1-2 | - | TRBV5-1 | CASSLSSGGSYGYTF | TGCGCCAGCAGCTTGAGCAGCGGGGGGTCCTATGGCTACACCTTC
- | TRBJ2-7 | - | TRBV15 | CATSRGPGAEQYF | TGTGCCACCAGCAGGGGACCCGGCGCCGAGCAGTACTTC
- | TRBJ1-6 | few | TRBV25-1 | CASSERGSSNSPLHF | TGTGCCAGCAGTGAGAGGGGCAGCTCCAATTCACCCCTCCACTTT
- | TRBJ1-2 | few | TRBV7-8 | CASSQPPGGGYTF | TGCGCCAGCAGCCAACCCCCCGGGGGCGGCTACACCTTC
TRBD1 | TRBJ1-5 | once | TRBV29-1 | CSVTSRDSWSQPQHF | TGCAGCGTCACGTCCCGGGACAGCTGGAGTCAGCCCCAGCATTTT
- | TRBJ2-2 | few | TRBV2 | CASRQTGGELFF | TGTGCCAGCAGACAGACGGGCGGGGAGCTGTTTTTT
- | TRBJ1-5 | few | TRBV6-1 | CASSPHRDSNQPQHF | TGTGCCAGCAGTCCACACCGGGACAGCAATCAGCCCCAGCATTTT
- | TRBJ1-2 | many | TRBV5-1 | CASSLAGSYTF | TGTGCCAGCAGCTTGGCCGGCAGCTACACCTTC
TRBD2 | TRBJ2-7 | few | TRBV20-1 | CSANPSASGIYEQYF | TGCAGTGCGAACCCCTCCGCTAGCGGGATCTACGAGCAGTACTTC
- | TRBJ2-2 | few | TRBV24-1 | CATSDLSPGVSGELFF | TGTGCCACCAGTGATCTGTCTCCAGGGGTTAGCGGGGAGCTGTTTTTT
- | TRBJ1-2 | many | TRBV2 | CARNNRDRRGYTF | TGTGCCAGGAATAACAGGGATCGTCGCGGCTACACCTTC
- | TRBJ2-6 | few | TRBV7-2 | CASSFREGGNVLTF | TGTGCCAGCAGCTTTCGGGAAGGGGGCAACGTCCTGACTTTC
TRBD1 | TRBJ1-2 | - | TRBV29-1 | CSVGTGGLDYGYTF | TGCAGCGTCGGGACAGGCGGTTTGGACTATGGCTACACCTTC
- | TRBJ1-1 | - | TRBV25-1 | CASSDNGGTEAFF | TGTGCCAGCAGTGACAATGGGGGGACTGAAGCTTTCTTT